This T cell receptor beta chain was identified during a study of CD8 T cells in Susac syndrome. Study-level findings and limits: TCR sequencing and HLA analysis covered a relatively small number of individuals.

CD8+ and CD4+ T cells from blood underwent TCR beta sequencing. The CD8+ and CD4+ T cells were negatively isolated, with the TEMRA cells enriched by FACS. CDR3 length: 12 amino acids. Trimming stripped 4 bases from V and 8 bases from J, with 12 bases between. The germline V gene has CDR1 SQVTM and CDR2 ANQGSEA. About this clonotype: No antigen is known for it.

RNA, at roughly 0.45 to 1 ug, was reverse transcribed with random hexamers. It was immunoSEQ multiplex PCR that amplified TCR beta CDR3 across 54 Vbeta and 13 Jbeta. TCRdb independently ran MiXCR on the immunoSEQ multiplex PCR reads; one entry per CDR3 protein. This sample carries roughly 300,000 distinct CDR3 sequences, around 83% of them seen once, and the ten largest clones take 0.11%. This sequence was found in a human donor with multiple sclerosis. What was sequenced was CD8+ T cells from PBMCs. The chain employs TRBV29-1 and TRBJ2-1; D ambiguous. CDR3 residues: CSVVRPGHEQFF. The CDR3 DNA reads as TGCAGCGTTGTAAGGCCAGGCCATGAGCAGTTCTTC.